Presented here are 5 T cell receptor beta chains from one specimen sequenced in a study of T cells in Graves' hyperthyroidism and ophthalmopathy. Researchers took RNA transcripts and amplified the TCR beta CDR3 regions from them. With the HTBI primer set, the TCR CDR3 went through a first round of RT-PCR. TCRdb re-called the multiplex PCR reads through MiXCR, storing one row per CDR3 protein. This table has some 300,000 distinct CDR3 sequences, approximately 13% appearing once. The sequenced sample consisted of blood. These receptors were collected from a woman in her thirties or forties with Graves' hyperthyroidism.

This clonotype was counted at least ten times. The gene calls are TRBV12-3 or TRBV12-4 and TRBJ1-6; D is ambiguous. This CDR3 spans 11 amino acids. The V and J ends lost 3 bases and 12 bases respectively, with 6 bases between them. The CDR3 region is CASSFGGPLHF. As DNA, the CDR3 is TGTGCCAGCAGTTTTGGAGGACCCCTCCACTTT.

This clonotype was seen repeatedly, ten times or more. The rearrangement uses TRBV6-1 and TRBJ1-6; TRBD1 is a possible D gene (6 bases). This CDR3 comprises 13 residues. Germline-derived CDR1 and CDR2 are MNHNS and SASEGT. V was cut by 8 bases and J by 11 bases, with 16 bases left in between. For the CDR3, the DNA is TGTGCCAGCGCCCCAGGGGCTTCGACACCCCTCCACTTT. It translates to CASAPGASTPLHF.

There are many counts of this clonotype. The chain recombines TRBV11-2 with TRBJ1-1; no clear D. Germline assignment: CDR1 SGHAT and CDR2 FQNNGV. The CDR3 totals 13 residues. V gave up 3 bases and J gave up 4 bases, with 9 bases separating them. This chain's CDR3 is CASSLSRGTEAFF. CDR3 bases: TGTGCCAGCAGCTTGTCGAGAGGCACTGAAGCTTTCTTT.

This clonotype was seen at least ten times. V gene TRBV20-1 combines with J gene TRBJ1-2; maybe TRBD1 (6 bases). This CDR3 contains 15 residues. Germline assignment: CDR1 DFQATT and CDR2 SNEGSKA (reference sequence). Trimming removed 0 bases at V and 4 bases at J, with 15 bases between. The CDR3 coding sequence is TGCAGTGCTAGAGAGATCGGGGGGCTCGCCTATGGCTACACCTTC. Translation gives CSAREIGGLAYGYTF.

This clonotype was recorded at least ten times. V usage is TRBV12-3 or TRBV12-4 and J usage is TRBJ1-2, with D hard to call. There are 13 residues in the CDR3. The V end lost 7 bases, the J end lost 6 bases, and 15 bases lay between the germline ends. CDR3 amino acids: CASTGRTRNGYTF. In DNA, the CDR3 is TGTGCCAGCACCGGGAGGACCCGGAATGGCTACACCTTC.